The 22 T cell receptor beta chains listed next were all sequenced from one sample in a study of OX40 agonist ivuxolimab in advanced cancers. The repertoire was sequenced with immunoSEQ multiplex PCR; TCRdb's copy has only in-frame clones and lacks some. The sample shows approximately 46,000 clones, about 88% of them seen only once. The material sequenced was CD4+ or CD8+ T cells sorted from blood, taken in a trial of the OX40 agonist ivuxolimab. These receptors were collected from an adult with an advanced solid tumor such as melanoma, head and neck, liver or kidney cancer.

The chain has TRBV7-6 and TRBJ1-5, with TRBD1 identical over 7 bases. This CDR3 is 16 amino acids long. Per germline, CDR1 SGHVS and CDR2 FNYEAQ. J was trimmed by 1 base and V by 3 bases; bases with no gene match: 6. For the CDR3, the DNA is TGTGCCAGCAGCTTCGACAGGGCCGGCAGCAATCAGCCCCAGCATTTT. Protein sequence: CASSFDRAGSNQPQHF. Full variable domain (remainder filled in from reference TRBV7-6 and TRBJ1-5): GAGVSQSPRYKVTKRGQDVALRCDPISGHVSLYWYRQALGQGPEFLTYFNYEAQQDKSGLPNDRFSAERPEGSISTLTIQRTEQRDSAMYRCASSFDRAGSNQPQHFGDGTRLSIL.

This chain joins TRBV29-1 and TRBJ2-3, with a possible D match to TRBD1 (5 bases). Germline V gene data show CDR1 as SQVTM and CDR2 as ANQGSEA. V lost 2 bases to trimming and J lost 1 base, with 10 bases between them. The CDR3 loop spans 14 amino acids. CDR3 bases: TGCAGCGTTGAACAGGGTGGGGGCACAGATACGCAGTATTTT. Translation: CSVEQGGGTDTQYF.

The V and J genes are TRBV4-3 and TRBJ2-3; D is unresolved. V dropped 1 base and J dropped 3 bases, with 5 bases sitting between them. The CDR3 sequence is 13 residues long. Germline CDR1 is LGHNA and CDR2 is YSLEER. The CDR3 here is CASSQVLTDTQYF. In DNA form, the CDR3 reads TGCGCCAGCAGCCAAGTGTTAACAGATACGCAGTATTTT.

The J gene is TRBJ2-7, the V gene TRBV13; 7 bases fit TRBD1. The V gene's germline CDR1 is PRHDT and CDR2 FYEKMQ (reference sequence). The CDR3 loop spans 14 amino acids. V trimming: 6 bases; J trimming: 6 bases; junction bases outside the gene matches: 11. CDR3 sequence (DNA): TGTGCCAGCAGTATTAGGACAGGCGCGGCCGAGCAGTACTTC. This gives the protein CASSIRTGAAEQYF.

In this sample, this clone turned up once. CDR3 sequence reads: CASSFGGLYGYTF. Written as DNA, the CDR3 is TGTGCCAGCAGCTTTGGCGGACTCTATGGCTACACCTTC. The V gene is TRBV7-9, the J gene TRBJ1-2; the D is unclear. CDR1 and CDR2 (germline): SEHNR, FQNEAQ (reference sequence). The V end was cut by 3 bases, the J end by 4 bases, with 9 bases between. The CDR3 loop spans 13 amino acids.

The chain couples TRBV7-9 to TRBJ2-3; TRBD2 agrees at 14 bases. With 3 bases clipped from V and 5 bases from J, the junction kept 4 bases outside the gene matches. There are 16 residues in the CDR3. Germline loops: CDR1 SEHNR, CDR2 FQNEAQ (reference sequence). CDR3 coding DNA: TGTGCCAGCAGCTTTAAGACTAGCGGGGGGGAAGATACGCAGTATTTT. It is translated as CASSFKTSGGEDTQYF.

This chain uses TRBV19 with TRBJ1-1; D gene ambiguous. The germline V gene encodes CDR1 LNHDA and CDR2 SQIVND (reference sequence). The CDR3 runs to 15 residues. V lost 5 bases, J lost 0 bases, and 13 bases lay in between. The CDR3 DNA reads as TGTGCCAGTAGTCTCGCCTCGTACATGAACACTGAAGCTTTCTTT. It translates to CASSLASYMNTEAFF.

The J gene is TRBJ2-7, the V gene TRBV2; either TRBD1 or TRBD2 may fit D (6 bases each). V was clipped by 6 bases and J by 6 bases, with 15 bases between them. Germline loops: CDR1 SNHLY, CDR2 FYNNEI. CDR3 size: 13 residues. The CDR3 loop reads CASRAGQRGEQYF. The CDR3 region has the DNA TGTGCCAGCAGGGCGGGACAAAGAGGCGAGCAGTACTTC.

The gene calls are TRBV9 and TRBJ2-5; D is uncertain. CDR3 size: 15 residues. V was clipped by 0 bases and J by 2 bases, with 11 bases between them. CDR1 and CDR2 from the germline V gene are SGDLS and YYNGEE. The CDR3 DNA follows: TGTGCCAGCAGCGTAGCAGGTCGCCCACAAGAGACCCAGTACTTC. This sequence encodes CASSVAGRPQETQYF.

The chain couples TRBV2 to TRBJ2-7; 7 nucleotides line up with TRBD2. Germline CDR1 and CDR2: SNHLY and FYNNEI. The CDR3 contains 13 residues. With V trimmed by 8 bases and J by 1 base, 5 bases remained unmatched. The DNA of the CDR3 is TGTGCCAGCGGGCCAGCGGGGTCCTACGAGCAGTACTTC. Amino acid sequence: CASGPAGSYEQYF.

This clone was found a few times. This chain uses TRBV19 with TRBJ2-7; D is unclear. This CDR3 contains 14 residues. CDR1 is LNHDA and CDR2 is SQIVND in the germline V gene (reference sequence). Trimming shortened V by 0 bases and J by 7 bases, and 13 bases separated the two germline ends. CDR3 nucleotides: TGTGCCAGTAGTATAGACAACACCGCCTCAGAGCAGTACTTC. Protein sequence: CASSIDNTASEQYF.

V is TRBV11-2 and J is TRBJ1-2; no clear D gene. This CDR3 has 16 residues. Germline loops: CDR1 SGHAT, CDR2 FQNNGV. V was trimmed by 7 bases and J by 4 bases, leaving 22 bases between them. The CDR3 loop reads CASNLNPGQALYGYTF. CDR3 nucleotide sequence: TGTGCCAGCAACCTTAACCCAGGCCAGGCCCTCTATGGCTACACCTTC.

CDR3 coding DNA: TGTGCCAGCCAAAGGACAGGGAGAGAGACTGAAGCTTTCTTT. Its protein product is CASQRTGRETEAFF. The chain has TRBV4-2 and TRBJ1-1, with 8 bases aligning to TRBD1. CDR1 and CDR2 from the germline V gene are LGHNA and YNFKEQ. The junction had 10 bases not matched to a gene; V was cut back by 8 bases and J by 5 bases. The CDR3 runs to 14 residues.

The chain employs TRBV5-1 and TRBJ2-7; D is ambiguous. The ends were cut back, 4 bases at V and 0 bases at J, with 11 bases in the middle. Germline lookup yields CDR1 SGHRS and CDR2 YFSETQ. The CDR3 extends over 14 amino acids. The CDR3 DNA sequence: TGCGCCAGCAGCCTAACACATGCCTCCTACGAGCAGTACTTC. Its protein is CASSLTHASYEQYF.

The CDR3 protein is CASGLEGYSSYEQYF. For the CDR3, the DNA is TGTGCTAGTGGTTTGGAAGGGTATAGCTCCTACGAGCAGTACTTC. The chain uses TRBV12-5 and TRBJ2-7; no clear D. The CDR3 runs 15 residues. The ends were cut back, 1 base at V and 0 bases at J, with 10 bases in the middle. The germline V gene encodes CDR1 LGHNT and CDR2 FRNRAP.

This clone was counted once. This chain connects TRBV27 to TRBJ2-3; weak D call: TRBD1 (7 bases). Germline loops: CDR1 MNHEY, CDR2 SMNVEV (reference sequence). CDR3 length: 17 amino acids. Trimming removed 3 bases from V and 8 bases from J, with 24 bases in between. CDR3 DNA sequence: TGTGCCAGCAGTTTGGGAGGAGACAGGGCCTTAAGAACTACGCAGTATTTT. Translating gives CASSLGGDRALRTTQYF.

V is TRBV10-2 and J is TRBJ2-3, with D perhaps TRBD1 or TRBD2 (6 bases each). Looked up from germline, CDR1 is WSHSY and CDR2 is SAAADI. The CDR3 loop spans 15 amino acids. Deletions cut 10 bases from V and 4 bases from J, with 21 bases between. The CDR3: CAITEVEGGPDTQYF. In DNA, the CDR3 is TGCGCCATCACTGAGGTCGAGGGGGGACCAGATACGCAGTATTTT.

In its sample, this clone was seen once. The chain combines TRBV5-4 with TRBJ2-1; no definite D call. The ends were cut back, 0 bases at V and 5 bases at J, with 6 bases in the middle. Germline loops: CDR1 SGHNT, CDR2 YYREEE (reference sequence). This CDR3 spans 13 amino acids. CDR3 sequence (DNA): TGTGCCAGCAGCTTGGTACCCCACAATGAGCAGTTCTTC. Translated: CASSLVPHNEQFF.

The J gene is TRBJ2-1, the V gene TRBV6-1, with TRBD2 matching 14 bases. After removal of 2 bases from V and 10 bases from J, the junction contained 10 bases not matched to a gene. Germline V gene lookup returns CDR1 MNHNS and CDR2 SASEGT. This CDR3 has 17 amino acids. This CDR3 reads CASSELRLAGGPREQFF. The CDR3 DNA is TGTGCCAGCAGTGAACTGAGACTAGCGGGAGGGCCTAGGGAGCAGTTCTTC.

The CDR3 sequence is CASRQGTDTQYF. DNA for the CDR3: TGTGCCAGCAGACAGGGCACAGATACGCAGTATTTT. This sequence joins TRBV5-4 and TRBJ2-3; a possible D gene is TRBD1 (5 bases). With 5 bases removed from V and 1 base from J, the gap between germline ends came to 5 bases. The CDR3 has 12 amino acids. CDR1 is SGHNT and CDR2 is YYREEE in the germline V gene (reference sequence).

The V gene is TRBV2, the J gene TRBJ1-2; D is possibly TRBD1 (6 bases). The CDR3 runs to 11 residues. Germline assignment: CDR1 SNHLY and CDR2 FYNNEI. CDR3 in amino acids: CARGAGDGYTF. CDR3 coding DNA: TGTGCGAGAGGGGCAGGGGACGGCTACACCTTC.

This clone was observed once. The CDR3 loop reads CASSPSWALEQFF. CDR3 bases: TGTGCCAGCAGTCCCTCGTGGGCTCTCGAGCAGTTCTTC. This sequence joins TRBV6-1 and TRBJ2-1, with D uncertain. CDR3 length: 13 residues. Trimming stripped 5 bases from V and 10 bases from J, with 15 bases between. From germline, CDR1 is MNHNS and CDR2 SASEGT.